This TCR beta chain was recovered during a study of T cell responses to AZD1222 COVID-19 vaccine. Study-wide results and limits: CD4 TCRs covered the whole spike, strongest at regions 160-218 and 743-854.

To note about this clone: Antigen unknown. One end of the junction is discordant with germline, which a read error may explain.

Germline-derived CDR1 and CDR2 are KGHSH and LQKENI. CDR3 length equals 12 residues. Here immunoSEQ multiplex PCR was the method, and the copy in TCRdb shows in-frame clones only, minus some. This sample yields some 91,000 clones, of which 89% are seen a single time; roughly 2.5% belongs to the top ten. The clonotype comes from an adult in good health. The sequences come from peripheral blood, collected on day 0 of AZD1222 vaccination. The genes are TRBV18 and TRBJ2-1; TRBD2 aligns across 8 bases. The CDR3 DNA follows: TGTGCCAGCTCACCCACTGGGGTAGCGGGACTCTTC. Translating it yields CASSPTGVAGLF.